One and the same sample provided the 22 T cell receptor beta chains below, sequenced in a study of Graves' ophthalmopathy and Graves' hyperthyroidism. Amplified TCR beta CDR3 regions were obtained using RNA transcripts as template. First-round RT-PCR relied on HTBI primers, and a second-round multiplex PCR came next. TCRdb re-analysed the multiplex PCR reads in MiXCR, keeping a single row per CDR3 protein. The sample has some 380,000 distinct CDR3 sequences; 15% to 19% are singletons. The material sequenced was peripheral blood. These receptors came from a woman between 18 and 29 years old with stable Graves' hyperthyroidism.

This clonotype has a count of ten or more. V usage is TRBV5-1 and J usage is TRBJ1-1; D might be TRBD1 (5 bases). Germline loops: CDR1 SGHRS, CDR2 YFSETQ. V was trimmed by 0 bases and J by 3 bases, leaving 9 bases between them. The length of the CDR3 is 14 residues. CDR3 nucleotides: TGCGCCAGCAGCTTGGCGGGGGGGGACACTGAAGCTTTCTTT. Translating gives CASSLAGGDTEAFF.

Only a few counts were recorded for this clonotype. The chain uses TRBV7-9 and TRBJ2-7, with 9 positions matching TRBD1. J was trimmed by 3 bases and V by 6 bases; bases with no gene match: 9. Per the germline V gene, CDR1 is SEHNR and CDR2 is FQNEAQ (reference sequence). CDR3 size: 15 residues. This CDR3 is CASSPRRTGDYEQYF. DNA for the CDR3: TGTGCCAGCAGTCCCCGCCGGACAGGGGACTACGAGCAGTACTTC.

A note on this clonotype: Since a much larger clone is just one base distant, this may be a read error. The chain carries TRBV7-3 and TRBJ1-2, with 7 bases aligning to TRBD1. There are 15 residues in the CDR3. Germline V gives CDR1 SGHTA, CDR2 FQGTGA. Here the CDR3 reads CASTSYRDRVYGFTF. The CDR3 DNA reads as TGTGCCAGCACCTCTTACCGAGACAGGGTCTATGGCTTCACCTTC.

This clonotype was picked up many times. The genes are TRBV11-2 and TRBJ1-1; D unclear. V gave up 0 bases and J gave up 8 bases, with 7 bases separating them. This CDR3 spans 12 amino acids. Germline V gene data show CDR1 as SGHAT and CDR2 as FQNNGV. CDR3 region: CASSLDLGEAFF. The CDR3 nucleotides are TGTGCCAGCAGCTTAGACCTGGGAGAAGCTTTCTTT.

This clonotype was seen at least ten times. This chain joins TRBV12-3 or TRBV12-4 and TRBJ2-2; possible D gene TRBD2, 6 bases. V shed 8 bases and J shed 7 bases, with 14 bases lying between them. The CDR3 sequence is 13 residues long. CDR3 bases: TGTGCCAGCGGACTACTCCTTGGCGGGGAGCTGTTTTTT. Protein product: CASGLLLGGELFF.

Comment on this clonotype: A much larger clone is a single base away; this may be a read error. The chain has TRBV12-3 or TRBV12-4 and TRBJ2-4, with D perhaps TRBD1 (6 bases). The CDR3 has 15 residues. The CDR3 nucleotides read TGTGCCTGCAGTTTCAGGCAGGGGGCCAAAAACATTCAGTACTTC. Translating it yields CACSFRQGAKNIQYF.

The chain links TRBV4-1 to TRBJ1-1; D uncertain. Trimming cost V 5 bases and J 7 bases, with 11 bases left between them. The V gene's germline CDR1 is MGHRA and CDR2 YSYEKL. The CDR3 is 12 residues long. The CDR3 here is CASSAPQGEAFF. CDR3 sequence (DNA): TGCGCCAGCAGCGCCCCGCAAGGTGAAGCTTTCTTT.

V gene TRBV6-1 combines with J gene TRBJ2-2, with 13 bases identical to TRBD2. Germline CDR1 MNHNS, CDR2 SASEGT. Trimming cost V 7 bases and J 5 bases; bases outside gene matches: 4. The CDR3 spans 15 residues. CDR3 coding DNA: TGTGCCAGCATGACTAGCGGGGGGCGTACCGGGGAGCTGTTTTTT. Protein: CASMTSGGRTGELFF.

Many counts were recorded for this clonotype. The V gene is TRBV11-2, the J gene TRBJ1-2; the D gene is possibly TRBD1 (6 bases). The germline V gene has CDR1 SGHAT and CDR2 FQNNGV. The CDR3 totals 15 residues. V gave up 4 bases and J gave up 4 bases, with 16 bases separating them. CDR3 amino acids: CASSYSSGGSYGYTF. CDR3 DNA sequence: TGTGCCAGCAGCTACTCTTCGGGGGGCTCCTATGGCTACACCTTC.

This clonotype has at least ten counts. The V call is TRBV11-1, the J call TRBJ1-1, with 7 bases aligning to TRBD1. There are 19 residues in the CDR3. J lost 2 bases, V lost 2 bases, and 17 bases had no gene match. The germline V gene encodes CDR1 SGHAT and CDR2 FQDESV (reference sequence). The CDR3 sequence is CASSLKDPGQRLLNTEAFF. The CDR3 DNA reads as TGTGCCAGCAGCTTAAAGGACCCGGGACAGAGATTACTTAACACTGAAGCTTTCTTT.

This clonotype was found many times. The V call is TRBV6-5, the J call TRBJ1-1; D remains ambiguous. The CDR3 contains 13 residues. Deletions cut 5 bases from V and 7 bases from J, with 14 bases between. From germline, CDR1 is MNHEY and CDR2 SVGAGI. CDR3 protein: CASSTSGRGEAFF. CDR3 in DNA: TGTGCCAGCAGTACCAGCGGACGCGGTGAAGCTTTCTTT.

This clonotype has a count of ten or more. The chain uses TRBV12-3 or TRBV12-4 and TRBJ1-1; maybe TRBD1 (5 bases). This CDR3 spans 15 amino acids. V shed 9 bases and J shed 0 bases, with 17 bases lying between them. CDR3 DNA: TGTGCCAGTAGACAGTTCAACACCATGAACACTGAAGCTTTCTTT. As protein: CASRQFNTMNTEAFF.

This clonotype was picked up many times. The chain joins TRBV9 to TRBJ1-2; D unclear. Germline assignment: CDR1 SGDLS and CDR2 YYNGEE. There are 12 residues in the CDR3. V was shortened by 4 bases and J by 8 bases, with 12 bases between the two germline ends. The CDR3 protein is CASSPGLGGYTF. The CDR3 region has the DNA TGTGCCAGCAGCCCAGGACTGGGAGGCTACACCTTC.

Many counts were recorded for this clonotype. The J gene is TRBJ1-1, the V gene TRBV12-3 or TRBV12-4, with D possibly matching TRBD1 (6 bases). The CDR3 runs 14 residues. Trimming pared 6 bases from V and 4 bases from J, leaving 15 bases between. The CDR3 nucleotides are TGTGCCAGCAGACCGACAACAGGGATCACTGAAGCTTTCTTT. As protein: CASRPTTGITEAFF.

This clonotype has just a few counts. Being one base from a much bigger clone, this may be a read error. Since the CDR3 does not end with the conserved phenylalanine or tryptophan, this likely comes from a read error. The chain carries TRBV2 and TRBJ1-1; TRBD1 is a possible D gene (5 bases). CDR1 is SNHLY and CDR2 is FYNNEI in the germline V gene. The CDR3 length is 16 residues. V was clipped by 4 bases and J by 3 bases, with 18 bases between them. This CDR3 is CASSGGDRGGDTEAFV. Written as DNA, the CDR3 is TGTGCCAGCAGTGGGGGCGATCGGGGAGGGGACACTGAAGCTTTCGTT.

This clonotype was recorded many times. The rearrangement joins TRBV24-1 to TRBJ1-2; weak D call: TRBD1 (6 bases). The V end was cut by 3 bases, the J end by 7 bases, with 17 bases between. The CDR3 is 15 residues long. The V gene's germline CDR1 is KGHDR and CDR2 SFDVKD. Written as DNA, the CDR3 is TGTGCCACCAGTGATCCCCTGACAGGTGCGGGTGGCTACACCTTC. Amino acid sequence: CATSDPLTGAGGYTF.

This clonotype has a count of ten or more. V gene TRBV28 combines with J gene TRBJ1-5; 7 nucleotides agree with TRBD1. Unmatched junction bases numbered 4, after V lost 5 bases and J lost 3 bases. The CDR3 covers 14 residues. From germline, CDR1 is MDHEN and CDR2 SYDVKM. CDR3 in DNA: TGTGCCAGCAGTGTGGGACAGTCCAATCAGCCCCAGCATTTT. Translated, it gives CASSVGQSNQPQHF.

The CDR3 coding sequence is TGTGCCAGCAGTCCGCGTGAGGGGACAGGGACCTACGAGCAGTACTTC. Translating it yields CASSPREGTGTYEQYF. The chain is built from TRBV6-1 and TRBJ2-7; 9 nucleotides align to TRBD1. This CDR3 comprises 16 residues. Germline trimming cut 5 bases from V and 2 bases from J; bases unmatched to any gene: 10. Germline assignment: CDR1 MNHNS and CDR2 SASEGT.

As DNA, the CDR3 is TGTGCCAGCAGCTTGACGGGATGGGACAGCGATTATAATTCACCCCTCCACTTT. Protein sequence: CASSLTGWDSDYNSPLHF. This sequence joins TRBV13 and TRBJ1-6, with 7 bases fitting TRBD1. The junction had 12 bases not matched to a gene; V was cut back by 3 bases and J by 4 bases. Germline lookup yields CDR1 PRHDT and CDR2 FYEKMQ (reference sequence). The CDR3 runs 18 residues.

J is TRBJ2-4 and V is TRBV6-2 or TRBV6-3; 7 nucleotides line up with TRBD1. Germline loops: CDR1 MNHEY, CDR2 SVGEGT. With 6 bases clipped from V and 7 bases from J, the junction kept 9 bases outside the gene matches. The CDR3 contains 14 residues. For the CDR3, the DNA is TGTGCCAGCAGCCTCCCGGGACAGCGTAACATTCAGTACTTC. This sequence encodes CASSLPGQRNIQYF.

The table lists this clonotype with many counts. The V call is TRBV4-1, the J call TRBJ2-5; TRBD2 matches 11 bases. J gave up 3 bases and V 3 bases, and 0 bases lay outside the gene matches. The germline CDR1 and CDR2 sequences are MGHRA and YSYEKL. This CDR3 is 14 amino acids long. The CDR3 sequence is CASSQGLAEETQYF. The DNA for the CDR3 is TGCGCCAGCAGCCAGGGACTAGCGGAAGAGACCCAGTACTTC.

Ten or more counts support this clonotype. This chain connects TRBV12-3 or TRBV12-4 to TRBJ1-1; D not certain. The CDR3 has 14 residues. The V and J ends lost 7 bases and 3 bases respectively, with 15 bases between them. The DNA of the CDR3 is TGTGCCAGCATCGACACCAATAAAGACACTGAAGCTTTCTTT. It yields the protein CASIDTNKDTEAFF.